One sample yielded the 18 T cell receptor beta chains listed below, sequenced in a study of T cells in Graves' hyperthyroidism and ophthalmopathy. Template material for amplifying TCR beta CDR3 regions consisted of RNA transcripts. The HTBI primer set drove a first-round RT-PCR of the TCR CDR3. Each CDR3 protein is one row after TCRdb ran MiXCR on the multiplex PCR reads. The table lists about 640,000 distinct CDR3 sequences, less than 25% of them singletons. Material: blood. The receptors stem from a man younger than 45 with Graves' ophthalmopathy.

This clonotype was counted a few times. This chain uses TRBV20-1 with TRBJ1-2; tentative D call: TRBD1 (6 bases). This CDR3 contains 16 residues. V was pared by 5 bases and J by 0 bases, with 19 bases between. Germline V gives CDR1 DFQATT, CDR2 SNEGSKA (reference sequence). CDR3 in amino acids: CSASRDTTLSNYGYTF. The CDR3 bases are TGCAGTGCTTCCAGGGACACCACCTTATCTAACTATGGCTACACCTTC.

This clonotype showed up many times. DNA of the CDR3: TGTGCCTGGGGAATAGCGGGAGGGCCGTACGAGCAGTACTTC. This translates into CAWGIAGGPYEQYF. V gene TRBV30 combines with J gene TRBJ2-7; TRBD2 aligns across 11 bases. CDR1 GTSNPN and CDR2 SVGIG come from the germline V gene (reference sequence). This CDR3 has 14 residues. V was pared by 5 bases and J by 4 bases, with 7 bases of the junction left unmatched.

The CDR3 coding sequence is TGTGCCAGCAGTCATAGATCAAACGGGGGCTACGAGCAGTACTTC. As protein: CASSHRSNGGYEQYF. V is TRBV6-2 or TRBV6-3 and J is TRBJ2-7; a weak D match, TRBD2 (6 bases). CDR1 and CDR2 from the germline V gene are MNHEY and SVGEGT. The CDR3 is made up of 15 amino acids. V lost 5 bases, J lost 3 bases, and 17 bases lay in between.

The chain carries TRBV5-1 and TRBJ2-5, with D perhaps matching TRBD1 (6 bases). Trimming pared 3 bases from V and 5 bases from J, leaving 26 bases between. CDR1 SGHRS and CDR2 YFSETQ come from the germline V gene. The CDR3 is made up of 18 amino acids. The CDR3 DNA sequence: TGCGCCAGCAGCTCCGGAGGTGGGGGCCCCAACCTGGGTGAGACCCAGTACTTC. It yields the protein CASSSGGGGPNLGETQYF. Using reference TRBV5-1 and TRBJ2-5 for the parts outside the CDR3, the full variable domain is KAGVTQTPRYLIKTRGQQVTLSCSPISGHRSVSWYQQTPGQGLQFLFEYFSETQRNKGNFPGRFSGRQFSNSRSEMNVSTLELGDSALYLCASSSGGGGPNLGETQYFGPGTRLLVL.

The V and J genes are TRBV7-9 and TRBJ2-3; perhaps D is TRBD1 or TRBD2 (5 bases each). V was clipped by 3 bases and J by 3 bases, with 16 bases between them. Germline loops: CDR1 SEHNR, CDR2 FQNEAQ (reference sequence). The CDR3 covers 16 residues. CDR3 sequence (DNA): TGTGCCAGCAGCTTCCCTCAGGGTGGGAGAACAGATACGCAGTATTTT. This translates into CASSFPQGGRTDTQYF.

The CDR3 sequence is CASSQAAGSNSPLHF. In nucleotides, the CDR3 is TGCGCCAGCAGCCAAGCTGCAGGGTCGAATTCACCCCTCCACTTT. V is TRBV4-3 and J is TRBJ1-6; D is possibly TRBD1 (5 bases). This CDR3 has 15 residues. Trimming shortened V by 1 base and J by 7 bases, and 11 bases separated the two germline ends. Germline-derived CDR1 and CDR2 are LGHNA and YSLEER.

This clonotype was seen more than once but under ten times. V usage is TRBV5-1 and J usage is TRBJ2-7; the D is unclear. Germline V gene data show CDR1 as SGHRS and CDR2 as YFSETQ. The CDR3 is 12 amino acids. Trimming cost V 2 bases and J 7 bases, with 10 bases left between them. CDR3 DNA sequence: TGCGCCAGCAGCTTTTCAGGCCGTGAGCAGTACTTC. Translating gives CASSFSGREQYF.

This clonotype was recorded at least ten times. Here the CDR3 DNA reads TGTGCCAGCAGCCCCTTAGGGGGGTACCCTAGCACAGATACGCAGTATTTT. Translating it yields CASSPLGGYPSTDTQYF. J is TRBJ2-3 and V is TRBV7-2; the D gene could be TRBD1 or TRBD2 (6 bases each). The germline V gene encodes CDR1 SGHTA and CDR2 FQGNSA. This CDR3 region has 17 residues. The V end lost 5 bases, the J end lost 0 bases, and 18 bases lay between the germline ends.

V is TRBV13 and J is TRBJ2-7; 12 positions match TRBD2. The length of the CDR3 is 15 residues. The junction had 3 bases not matched to a gene; V was cut back by 4 bases and J by 2 bases. Germline loops: CDR1 PRHDT, CDR2 FYEKMQ (reference sequence). The CDR3 nucleotides are TGTGCCAGCAGCTCAGCTAGCGGGAGGGCCTACGAGCAGTACTTC. It codes for CASSSASGRAYEQYF.

The table lists this clonotype with a few counts. The chain couples TRBV7-9 to TRBJ2-1; D is unresolved. The CDR3 spans 11 residues. CDR1 and CDR2 from the germline V gene are SEHNR and FQNEAQ (reference sequence). The V gene lost 6 bases and the J gene lost 12 bases, with 12 bases spanning the gap. The CDR3 here is CASRDQVGQFF. The CDR3 coding sequence is TGTGCCAGCAGAGACCAGGTCGGGCAGTTCTTC.

The V call is TRBV12-3 or TRBV12-4, the J call TRBJ2-7; D call uncertain. CDR3 length: 15 residues. Trimming stripped 6 bases from V and 0 bases from J, with 15 bases between. CDR3 coding DNA: TGTGCCAGCAGCCAGTCAGACACGGGCTCCTACGAGCAGTACTTC. Its translation is CASSQSDTGSYEQYF.

Turning to this clonotype: A much larger clonotype is one base distant, so this may be a read error. The chain carries TRBV20-1 and TRBJ2-7, with D maybe TRBD2 (6 bases). Germline CDR1 is DFQATT and CDR2 is SNEGSKA (reference sequence). The CDR3 contains 15 residues. The CDR3 DNA reads as TGCAGTGCTAGAAAGGAGGGTGGGCAGACCTACGAGCTGTACTTC. This codes for CSARKEGGQTYELYF.

The chain joins TRBV28 to TRBJ2-7; the match to TRBD1 covers 9 bases. The J segment lost 2 bases and the V segment lost 7 bases, leaving 9 bases of the junction unmatched. From germline, CDR1 is MDHEN and CDR2 SYDVKM. CDR3 length equals 15 residues. The DNA of the CDR3 is TGTGCCAGCACCTCAACGACAGGGGGGACCTACGAGCAGTACTTC. Translated, it gives CASTSTTGGTYEQYF. Combining the CDR3 with reference TRBV28 and TRBJ2-7 gives the whole variable domain DVKVTQSSRYLVKRTGEKVFLECVQDMDHENMFWYRQDPGLGLRLIYFSYDVKMKEKGDIPEGYSVSREKKERFSLILESASTNQTSMYLCASTSTTGGTYEQYFGPGTRLTVT.

This clonotype was recorded a few times. The V and J genes are TRBV15 and TRBJ1-2, with D perhaps TRBD1 (5 bases). The germline V gene encodes CDR1 LNHNV and CDR2 YYDKDF (reference sequence). The CDR3 runs 15 residues. V was cut by 3 bases and J by 4 bases, with 15 bases left in between. The CDR3 sequence: CATSSSTDRSYGYTF. CDR3 bases: TGTGCCACCAGCAGTTCGACAGACCGAAGCTATGGCTACACCTTC.

The chain couples TRBV6-1 to TRBJ2-1, with TRBD2 matching 7 bases. The germline gives CDR1 MNHNS, CDR2 SASEGT. With 6 bases clipped from V and 0 bases from J, the junction kept 8 bases outside the gene matches. The CDR3 totals 16 residues. The CDR3 bases are TGTGCCAGCAGGGGGGACTACTCTAGCTCCTACAATGAGCAGTTCTTC. Translated, it gives CASRGDYSSSYNEQFF.

This clonotype came up a few times. The chain combines TRBV29-1 with TRBJ2-5; D could derive from TRBD1 or TRBD2 (5 bases each). V was cut by 4 bases and J by 6 bases, with 18 bases left in between. This CDR3 has 14 residues. Germline V gene data show CDR1 as SQVTM and CDR2 as ANQGSEA. CDR3 coding DNA: TGCAGCGTTGCCCCCGACAGTCGAGGGCAGACCCAGTACTTC. Translation gives CSVAPDSRGQTQYF.

The chain carries TRBV19 and TRBJ1-6, with a possible D match to TRBD1 (5 bases). CDR3 length equals 15 residues. Germline CDR1 LNHDA, CDR2 SQIVND (reference sequence). V gave up 5 bases and J gave up 7 bases, with 15 bases separating them. The DNA for the CDR3 is TGTGCCAGTAGTCCCTCCTCCTCAGGGAATTCACCCCTCCACTTT. This codes for CASSPSSSGNSPLHF.

This clonotype was counted ten times or more. This chain uses TRBV3-1 with TRBJ2-7, with TRBD2 as a possible D gene (6 bases). With 5 bases removed from V and 8 bases from J, the gap between germline ends came to 16 bases. Germline V CDR1 and CDR2: LGHDT, YNNKEL (reference sequence). There are 13 residues in the CDR3. The CDR3 here is CASSLRGVLKQYF. The CDR3 DNA reads TGTGCCAGCAGCTTACGCGGGGTACTGAAGCAGTACTTC.